Below, 10 T cell receptor beta chains from the same sample are listed, as sequenced in a study of Ad26.COV2.S vaccination and SARS-CoV-2 variants. Measured with immunoSEQ multiplex PCR; TCRdb has only the in-frame clones, and not every one. The table records more than 400,000 clones, 90% of them present only once. Treatment described: over 15 received Ad26.COV2.S at low or high dose, single or two shots; five or six received placebo; per-sample allocation not given. Collection of the samples took place on day 63 after the first injection of vaccine or placebo. Sample: peripheral blood, taken in a trial of Ad26.COV2.S vaccine versus placebo. The receptor set was obtained from a person between 18 and 59 years old who received the Ad26.COV2.S COVID-19 vaccine or a placebo.

The chain employs TRBV28 and TRBJ2-2, with D perhaps given as TRBD1 or TRBD2 (6 bases each). The CDR3 contains 14 residues. Trimming removed 6 bases from V and 4 bases from J, with 12 bases in between. CDR1 MDHEN and CDR2 SYDVKM come from the germline V gene. CDR3 loop: CASSAGHSTGELFF. CDR3 sequence (DNA): TGTGCCAGCAGCGCGGGACACTCCACCGGGGAGCTGTTTTTT.

This sequence joins TRBV28 and TRBJ1-2; 10 bases match TRBD1. This CDR3 has 15 residues. V shed 5 bases and J 5 bases; nucleotides not matched to a gene: 8. Germline CDR1 reads MDHEN; CDR2 reads SYDVKM. CDR3: CASSPNGQGVYGYTF. The CDR3 nucleotides are TGTGCCAGCAGTCCCAATGGACAGGGGGTTTATGGCTACACCTTC.

Details on this clone: Sequence at one end of the junction differs from germline and may be a read error. This chain connects TRBV6-2 or TRBV6-3 to TRBJ2-7; D is unresolved. The CDR3 spans 12 residues. CDR1 MNHEY and CDR2 SVGEGT come from the germline V gene. The CDR3 sequence is CASSFASHEQYF. For the CDR3, the DNA is TGTGCCAGCAGTTTTGCCTCCCACGAGCAGTACTTC.

This chain uses TRBV5-4 with TRBJ2-6, with D tentatively TRBD1 or TRBD2 (6 bases each). The CDR3 has 16 residues. The germline CDR1 and CDR2 sequences are SGHNT and YYREEE (reference sequence). The V and J ends lost 4 bases and 2 bases respectively, with 13 bases between them. Here the CDR3 reads CASSPGAATGANVLTF. Written as DNA, the CDR3 is TGTGCCAGCAGCCCGGGGGCGGCGACTGGGGCCAACGTCCTGACTTTC.

This clone was observed once. The J gene is TRBJ2-1, the V gene TRBV5-1, with 10 positions matching TRBD1. From germline, CDR1 is SGHRS and CDR2 YFSETQ. With 2 bases clipped from V and 7 bases from J, the junction kept 6 bases outside the gene matches. This CDR3 is 15 amino acids long. Here the CDR3 DNA reads TGCGCCAGCAGCTTAAGACAGGGGGCAGGGAATGAGCAGTTCTTC. It translates to CASSLRQGAGNEQFF.

The chain carries TRBV5-6 and TRBJ2-5; D might be TRBD2 (5 bases). Germline-derived CDR1 and CDR2 are SGHDT and YYEEEE. The V gene lost 0 bases and the J gene lost 7 bases, with 16 bases spanning the gap. The CDR3 has 15 amino acids. CDR3 DNA: TGTGCCAGCAGCTTGGGTCTAGCAGGTCTTTGGACCCAGTACTTC. This sequence encodes CASSLGLAGLWTQYF.

The CDR3 loop is CASSFLAVRAGELFF. The DNA of the CDR3 is TGTGCCAGCAGTTTCCTCGCGGTCAGGGCCGGGGAGCTGTTTTTT. The J gene is TRBJ2-2, the V gene TRBV28; possibly TRBD1 for D (5 bases). In germline, CDR1 is MDHEN, CDR2 SYDVKM. The CDR3 length is 15 residues. V lost 3 bases to trimming and J lost 6 bases, with 14 bases between them.

For the CDR3, the DNA is TGTGCCAGCAGCTTCCTGGGACAGTCCTACGAGCAGTACTTC. Translating it yields CASSFLGQSYEQYF. The rearrangement joins TRBV7-6 to TRBJ2-7, with 7 bases that match TRBD1. The CDR3 consists of 14 residues. The V gene's germline CDR1 is SGHVS and CDR2 FNYEAQ. The ends lost 3 bases at V and 1 base at J; junction bases unmatched: 3.

Concerning this clone itself: The same CDR3 arises from other DNA sequences in this sample as well. The chain combines TRBV15 with TRBJ2-7; 11 bases align to TRBD1. V gave up 3 bases and J gave up 2 bases; unmatched junction bases: 0. Germline CDR1 LNHNV, CDR2 YYDKDF (reference sequence). The CDR3 has 14 amino acids. The CDR3 loop is CATSRDRGPYEQYF. CDR3 sequence (DNA): TGTGCCACCAGCAGGGACAGGGGGCCCTACGAGCAGTACTTC.

On this clone itself: One junction end disagrees with the germline gene, perhaps due to a read error. The J gene is TRBJ2-6, the V gene TRBV5-1; D unclear. CDR3 length: 15 amino acids. CDR1 is SGHRS and CDR2 is YFSETQ in the germline V gene. CDR3 in amino acids: CASSTVQSEANVLTF. CDR3 coding DNA: TGCGCCAGCAGCACCGTCCAGTCTGAGGCCAACGTCCTGACTTTC.